The present entry profiles one T cell receptor beta chain with its context. Its specificity is unknown. This record comes from a study of PD-1 blockade in classical Hodgkin lymphoma. Study results and caveats: Healthy donors reportedly exceeded newly diagnosed patients in baseline TCR diversity. Patients who began taking nivolumab under 1 year after ASCT were left out. Those achieving complete response showed baseline diversity like newly diagnosed patients. Significant TCR diversity gains by C4D1 occurred in CD4+ but not CD8+ cells.

Here immunoSEQ multiplex PCR was the method, and the copy in TCRdb shows in-frame clones only, minus some. The sample has under 60,000 clones; about 73% are singletons. Patients all relapsed after autologous stem cell transplantation, and there was variation in brentuximab vedotin exposure. Germline CDR1 SGHAT, CDR2 FQNNGV. V was clipped by 4 bases and J by 11 bases, with 14 bases between them. The CDR3 contains 13 residues. The chain recombines TRBV11-2 with TRBJ2-2; no firm D call. Sequenced material: peripheral blood mononuclear cells (PBMCs), taken at baseline. This TCR was sampled from a human donor with classical Hodgkin lymphoma. This CDR3 reads CASSYDIPRELFF. CDR3 DNA sequence: TGTGCCAGCAGCTATGACATCCCCCGAGAGCTGTTTTTT.